Following are 8 T cell receptor beta chains from one sample sequenced in a study of blood T cell repertoires in COVID-19. Libraries were prepared by immunoSEQ multiplex PCR; TCRdb keeps only in-frame clonotypes and omits some of them. The table records roughly 250,000 clones, 80% to 85% of them present only once. Material: peripheral blood. These receptors all stem from a woman aged 55-70 years with active or convalescent COVID-19.

This rearrangement joins TRBV11-2 to TRBJ2-2, with TRBD1 matching over 12 bases. The CDR3 extends over 15 amino acids. V lost 5 bases, J lost 6 bases, and 4 bases stayed unmatched. Looked up from germline, CDR1 is SGHAT and CDR2 is FQNNGV. The CDR3 region is CASSEGQGAPGELFF. The DNA of the CDR3 is TGTGCCAGCAGCGAGGGACAGGGGGCGCCCGGGGAGCTGTTTTTT.

The CDR3 bases are TGTGCCGGACCGGGACAGGGGTTCGAGCAGTACTTC. Translating it yields CAGPGQGFEQYF. The J gene is TRBJ2-7, the V gene TRBV19, with 10 bases fitting TRBD1. V shed 11 bases, J shed 6 bases, and the junction held 7 bases outside the gene matches. The germline CDR1 and CDR2 sequences are LNHDA and SQIVND (reference sequence). This CDR3 has 12 amino acids. The full variable domain, in which reference TRBV19 and TRBJ2-7 provide the parts outside the CDR3, is DGGITQSPKYLFRKEGQNVTLSCEQNLNHDAMYWYRQDPGQGLRLIYYSQIVNDFQKGDIAEGYSVSREKKESFPLTVTSAQKNPTAFYLCAGPGQGFEQYFGPGTRLTVT.

The chain employs TRBV6-5 and TRBJ2-7; 11 nucleotides align to TRBD1. Per germline, CDR1 MNHEY and CDR2 SVGAGI. V gave up 6 bases and J gave up 2 bases; unmatched junction bases: 3. This CDR3 has 14 residues. CDR3 DNA: TGTGCCAGCAGCCGGGACAGGGGGACCTACGAGCAGTACTTC. This translates into CASSRDRGTYEQYF.

V and J are TRBV5-1 and TRBJ2-7; D possibly corresponds to TRBD2 (6 bases). This CDR3 contains 13 residues. The germline V gene encodes CDR1 SGHRS and CDR2 YFSETQ. V lost 3 bases, J lost 4 bases, and 11 bases lay in between. The CDR3 loop is CASSSLGSYEQYF. The CDR3 DNA reads as TGCGCCAGCAGCTCGCTCGGGAGTTACGAGCAGTACTTC.

The chain recombines TRBV29-1 with TRBJ1-3; D gene uncertain. V lost 0 bases and J 1 base, leaving 10 bases between the germline ends. This CDR3 spans 15 amino acids. Germline CDR1 is SQVTM and CDR2 is ANQGSEA. The DNA of the CDR3 is TGCAGCGTTGAAGATCTCGGAGGGTCTGGAAACACCATATATTTT. Its protein is CSVEDLGGSGNTIYF.

V is TRBV5-1 and J is TRBJ1-1; D ambiguous. Germline CDR1 SGHRS, CDR2 YFSETQ. V was trimmed by 4 bases and J by 1 base, leaving 8 bases between them. The length of the CDR3 is 13 residues. The CDR3 nucleotides are TGCGCCAGCAGCCTCTTAGAGAACACTGAAGCTTTCTTT. The encoded protein is CASSLLENTEAFF.

V and J are TRBV20-1 and TRBJ1-2; TRBD1 agrees at 7 bases. Trimming at V came to 3 bases and at J to 3 bases, leaving 13 bases not matched to a gene. The CDR3 loop spans 16 amino acids. Germline assignment: CDR1 DFQATT and CDR2 SNEGSKA (reference sequence). CDR3 amino acids: CSASRQGGGDHYGYTF. CDR3 in DNA: TGCAGTGCTAGTAGGCAGGGGGGAGGTGATCACTATGGCTACACCTTC.

The rearrangement uses TRBV3-1 (or the pseudogene TRBV3-2) and TRBJ2-3; TRBD1 aligns across 8 bases. Germline loops: CDR1 LGHDT, CDR2 YNNKEL (reference sequence). The CDR3 is 13 amino acids. Trimming removed 4 bases from V and 5 bases from J; junction bases left unmatched: 2. CDR3 sequence: CASSLTGGDTQYF. The DNA for the CDR3 is TGTGCCAGCAGCCTCACAGGGGGAGATACGCAGTATTTT.